The 7 T cell receptor beta chains reported below all come from one sample, sequenced in a study of T cells in localized non-small cell lung cancer. The repertoire was sequenced with immunoSEQ multiplex PCR; TCRdb's copy has only in-frame clones and lacks some. The table lists roughly 1,700 clones, roughly 18% of them singletons, with roughly a fifth in the top ten. This specimen consisted of normal lung tissue next to the tumor, obtained before any cancer treatment. The receptors originated from a male donor aged 60 or older with stage III squamous cell lung carcinoma.

This clone was seen only a few times. CDR3 coding DNA: TGTGCCAGCAGACCCCTACAGAGAACTAATGAAAAACTGTTTTTT. Translation: CASRPLQRTNEKLFF. The rearrangement joins TRBV6-8 to TRBJ1-4; D unresolved. With 6 bases removed from V and 1 base from J, the gap between germline ends came to 12 bases. Germline values: CDR1 MNHGY, CDR2 SAAAGT. The CDR3 extends over 15 amino acids.

By its share, this clone is medium-sized (0.01 to 0.1%). The V gene is TRBV6-1, the J gene TRBJ2-3, with a weak D call TRBD2 (5 bases). V lost 0 bases and J lost 5, with 18 bases in between. The germline V gene encodes CDR1 MNHNS and CDR2 SASEGT. This CDR3 region has 17 residues. CDR3 sequence reads: CASSEASVGFGLDTQYF. In DNA form, the CDR3 reads TGTGCCAGCAGTGAAGCTAGCGTGGGGTTCGGGTTAGATACGCAGTATTTT.

In this sample, this clone turned up a few times. The rearrangement uses TRBV2 and TRBJ2-1; a possible D gene is TRBD2 (7 bases). The CDR3 length is 12 residues. In germline, CDR1 is SNHLY, CDR2 FYNNEI. V dropped 8 bases and J dropped 16 bases, with 21 bases sitting between them. The CDR3 nucleotides read TGTGCCAGCTCCCTCGCATGGGGGGGCGATTTCTTC. Its protein is CASSLAWGGDFF.

The chain uses TRBV6-8 and TRBJ1-6; D uncertain. This CDR3 contains 12 residues. V was cut by 4 bases and J by 7 bases, with 5 bases left in between. Looked up from germline, CDR1 is MNHGY and CDR2 is SAAAGT. CDR3 bases: TGTGCCAGCAGTTTCCGGAATTCACCCCTCCACTTT. Amino acid sequence: CASSFRNSPLHF.

The chain uses TRBV6-8 and TRBJ1-2; 7 bases map to TRBD1. Losses at the gene ends were 4 bases for V and 8 bases for J; bases not matched to a gene: 19. Germline lookup yields CDR1 MNHGY and CDR2 SAAAGT. This CDR3 has 17 residues. CDR3 sequence reads: CASSSDRALSASPGYTF. CDR3 coding DNA: TGTGCCAGCAGTTCCGACAGGGCCTTGTCCGCTAGCCCCGGCTACACCTTC.

This clone was seen a few times. A junction boundary mismatches the germline segment, possibly from a read error. The chain carries TRBV11-3 and TRBJ2-7; the D gene is possibly TRBD2 (7 bases). The CDR3 has 15 residues. The germline V gene has CDR1 SGHNT and CDR2 YENEEA. The CDR3 DNA reads TGTGCCAGCAGTTCTCAGGGGACTATCTCCCACGAGCAGTACTTC. Translated, it gives CASSSQGTISHEQYF.

The chain joins TRBV12-5 to TRBJ1-1; D is uncertain. The CDR3 has 18 residues. Germline-derived CDR1 and CDR2 are LGHNT and FRNRAP. V was trimmed by 5 bases and J by 0 bases, leaving 22 bases between them. CDR3 region: CASGPTRLLEAMNTEAFF. As DNA, the CDR3 is TGTGCTAGTGGTCCCACCCGATTGCTGGAAGCCATGAACACTGAAGCTTTCTTT. Full variable domain (remainder filled in from reference TRBV12-5 and TRBJ1-1): DARVTQTPRHKVTEMGQEVTMRCQPILGHNTVFWYRQTMMQGLELLAYFRNRAPLDDSGMPKDRFSAEMPDATLATLKIQPSEPRDSAVYFCASGPTRLLEAMNTEAFFGQGTRLTVV.